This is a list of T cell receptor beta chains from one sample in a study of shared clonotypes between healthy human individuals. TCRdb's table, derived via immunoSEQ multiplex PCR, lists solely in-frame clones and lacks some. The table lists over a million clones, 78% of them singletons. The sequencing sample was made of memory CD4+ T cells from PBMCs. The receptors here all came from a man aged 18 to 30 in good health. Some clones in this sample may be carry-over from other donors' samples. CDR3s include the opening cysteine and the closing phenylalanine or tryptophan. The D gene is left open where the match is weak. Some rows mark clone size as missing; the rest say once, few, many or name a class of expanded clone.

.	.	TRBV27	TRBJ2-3	CASSLFYRTNYPDTQYF	TGTGCCAGCAGTTTATTCTACCGGACCAACTACCCAGATACGCAGTATTTT
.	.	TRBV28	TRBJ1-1	CASSPRGSLNTEAFF	TGTGCCAGCAGCCCCCGGGGTTCGTTGAACACTGAAGCTTTCTTT
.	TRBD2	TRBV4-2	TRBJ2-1	CASTGLAGEGSYNEQFF	TGTGCCAGCACGGGACTAGCGGGAGAGGGGTCCTACAATGAGCAGTTCTTC
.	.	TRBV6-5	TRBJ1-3	CASTAYRGNTIYF	TGTGCCAGCACCGCATACAGGGGAAACACCATATATTTT
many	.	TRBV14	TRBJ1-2	CASSQARQRGYTF	TGTGCCAGCAGCCAAGCACGACAGCGCGGCTACACCTTC
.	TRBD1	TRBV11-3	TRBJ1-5	CASSFSSRLRTGTEQPQHF	TGTGCCAGCAGCTTTTCGTCCCGGCTCAGGACAGGGACGGAGCAGCCCCAGCATTTT
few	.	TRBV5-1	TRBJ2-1	CASNPTLAGNEQFF	TGCGCCAGCAACCCGACCCTTGCGGGGAATGAGCAGTTCTTC
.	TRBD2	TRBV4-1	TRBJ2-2	CASSPWTSGSLTWTGELFF	TGCGCCAGCAGCCCCTGGACTAGCGGGAGCCTTACTTGGACCGGGGAGCTGTTTTTT
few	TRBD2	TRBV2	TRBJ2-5	CASRPRLAGGPGTQYF	TGTGCCAGCAGACCTCGACTAGCGGGAGGGCCGGGGACCCAGTACTTC
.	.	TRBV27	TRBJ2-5	CASSTPGAASARETQYF	TGTGCCAGCAGTACCCCCGGGGCGGCTAGCGCCAGGGAGACCCAGTACTTC
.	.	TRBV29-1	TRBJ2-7	CSVRIRWESDEQYF	TGCAGCGTCCGCATTAGGTGGGAGAGCGACGAGCAGTACTTC